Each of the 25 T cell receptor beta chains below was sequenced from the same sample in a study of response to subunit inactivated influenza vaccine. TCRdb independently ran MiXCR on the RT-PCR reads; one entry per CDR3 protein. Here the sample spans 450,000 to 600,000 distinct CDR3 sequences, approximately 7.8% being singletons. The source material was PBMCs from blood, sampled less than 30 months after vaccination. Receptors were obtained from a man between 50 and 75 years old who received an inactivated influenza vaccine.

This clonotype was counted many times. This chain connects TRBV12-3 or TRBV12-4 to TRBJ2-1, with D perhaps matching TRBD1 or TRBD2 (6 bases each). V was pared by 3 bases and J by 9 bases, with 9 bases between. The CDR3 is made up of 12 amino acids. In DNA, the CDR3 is TGTGCCAGCAGTTTGGGGGGCCTTGAGCAGTTCTTC. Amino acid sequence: CASSLGGLEQFF.

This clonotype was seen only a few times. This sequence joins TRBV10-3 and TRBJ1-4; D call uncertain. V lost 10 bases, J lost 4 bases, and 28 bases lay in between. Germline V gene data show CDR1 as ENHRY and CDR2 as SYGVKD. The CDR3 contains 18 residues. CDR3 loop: CAKRNWSFLTSNNEKLFF. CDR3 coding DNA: TGTGCCAAAAGGAATTGGAGTTTCCTGACGAGCAATAATGAAAAACTGTTTTTT.

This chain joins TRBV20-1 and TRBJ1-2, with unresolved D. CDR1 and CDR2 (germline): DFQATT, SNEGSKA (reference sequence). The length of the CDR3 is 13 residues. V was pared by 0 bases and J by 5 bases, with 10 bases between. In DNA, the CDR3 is TGCAGTGCTAGAGAAGGAGGGAGTTATGGCTACACCTTC. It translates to CSAREGGSYGYTF.

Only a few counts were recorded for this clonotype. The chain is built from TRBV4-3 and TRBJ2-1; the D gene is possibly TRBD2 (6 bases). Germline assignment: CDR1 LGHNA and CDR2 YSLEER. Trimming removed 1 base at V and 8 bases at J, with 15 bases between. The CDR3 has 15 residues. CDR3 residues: CASSQAGVLYHEQFF. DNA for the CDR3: TGCGCCAGCAGCCAAGCGGGAGTGTTATACCATGAGCAGTTCTTC.

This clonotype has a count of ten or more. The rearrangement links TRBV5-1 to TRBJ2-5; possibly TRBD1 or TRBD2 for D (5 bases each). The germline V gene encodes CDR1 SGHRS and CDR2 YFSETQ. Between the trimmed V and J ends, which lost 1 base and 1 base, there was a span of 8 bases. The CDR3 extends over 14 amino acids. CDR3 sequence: CASSLMGVQETQYF. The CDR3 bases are TGCGCCAGCAGCTTGATGGGGGTCCAAGAGACCCAGTACTTC. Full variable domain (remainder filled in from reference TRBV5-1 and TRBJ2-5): KAGVTQTPRYLIKTRGQQVTLSCSPISGHRSVSWYQQTPGQGLQFLFEYFSETQRNKGNFPGRFSGRQFSNSRSEMNVSTLELGDSALYLCASSLMGVQETQYFGPGTRLLVL.

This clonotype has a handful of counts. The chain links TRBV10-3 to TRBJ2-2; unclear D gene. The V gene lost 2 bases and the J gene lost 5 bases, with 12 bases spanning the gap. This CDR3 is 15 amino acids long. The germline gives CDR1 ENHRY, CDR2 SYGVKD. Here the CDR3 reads CAISEPGRSTGELFF. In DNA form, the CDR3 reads TGTGCCATCAGTGAGCCGGGCCGATCAACCGGGGAGCTGTTTTTT.

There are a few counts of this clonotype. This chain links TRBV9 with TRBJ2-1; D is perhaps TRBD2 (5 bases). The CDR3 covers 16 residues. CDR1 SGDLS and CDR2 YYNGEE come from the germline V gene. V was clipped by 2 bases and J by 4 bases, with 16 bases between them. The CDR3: CASSVGYSGIYNEQFF. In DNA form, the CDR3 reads TGTGCCAGCAGCGTCGGCTACAGCGGAATTTACAATGAGCAGTTCTTC. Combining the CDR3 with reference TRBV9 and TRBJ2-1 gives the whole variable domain DSGVTQTPKHLITATGQRVTLRCSPRSGDLSVYWYQQSLDQGLQFLIQYYNGEERAKGNILERFSAQQFPDLHSELNLSSLELGDSALYFCASSVGYSGIYNEQFFGPGTRLTVL.

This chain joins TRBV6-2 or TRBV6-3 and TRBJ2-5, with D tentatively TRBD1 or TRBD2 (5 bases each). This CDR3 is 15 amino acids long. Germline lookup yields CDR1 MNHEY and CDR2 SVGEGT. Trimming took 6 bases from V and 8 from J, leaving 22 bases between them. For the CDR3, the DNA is TGTGCCAGCAGCGAACCGGGACCGACTCATTTCACCCAGTACTTC. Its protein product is CASSEPGPTHFTQYF.

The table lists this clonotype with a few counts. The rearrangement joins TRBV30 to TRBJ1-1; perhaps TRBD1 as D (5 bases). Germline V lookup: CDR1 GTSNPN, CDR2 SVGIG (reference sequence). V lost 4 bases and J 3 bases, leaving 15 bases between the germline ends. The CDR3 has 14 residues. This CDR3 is CAWNGGAGYTEAFF. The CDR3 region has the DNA TGTGCCTGGAACGGGGGAGCGGGCTACACTGAAGCTTTCTTT. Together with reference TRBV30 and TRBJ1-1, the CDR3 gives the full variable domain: SQTIHQWPATLVQPVGSPLSLECTVEGTSNPNLYWYRQAAGRGLQLLFYSVGIGQISSEVPQNLSASRPQDRQFILSSKKLLLSDSGFYLCAWNGGAGYTEAFFGQGTRLTVV.

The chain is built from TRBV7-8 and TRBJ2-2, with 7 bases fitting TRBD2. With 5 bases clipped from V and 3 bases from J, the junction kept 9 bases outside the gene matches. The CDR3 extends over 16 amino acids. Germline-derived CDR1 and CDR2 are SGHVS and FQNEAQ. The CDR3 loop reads CASSPAGTTYTGELFF. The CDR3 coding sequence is TGTGCCAGCAGCCCTGCCGGGACTACCTACACCGGGGAGCTGTTTTTT.

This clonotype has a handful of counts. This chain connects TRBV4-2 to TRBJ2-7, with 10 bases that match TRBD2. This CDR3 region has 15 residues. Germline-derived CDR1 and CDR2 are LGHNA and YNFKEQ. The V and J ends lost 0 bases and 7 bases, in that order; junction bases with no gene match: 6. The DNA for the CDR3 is TGTGCCAGCAGCCAAGAACAAGCGGGAGGGAGGGAGCAGTACTTC. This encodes CASSQEQAGGREQYF.

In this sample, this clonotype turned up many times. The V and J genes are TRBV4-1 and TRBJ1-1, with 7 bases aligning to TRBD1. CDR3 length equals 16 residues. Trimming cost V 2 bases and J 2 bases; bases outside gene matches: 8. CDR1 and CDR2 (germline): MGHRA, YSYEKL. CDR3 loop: CASSQLYTGVNTEAFF. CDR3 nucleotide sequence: TGCGCCAGCAGCCAACTATATACAGGGGTCAACACTGAAGCTTTCTTT.

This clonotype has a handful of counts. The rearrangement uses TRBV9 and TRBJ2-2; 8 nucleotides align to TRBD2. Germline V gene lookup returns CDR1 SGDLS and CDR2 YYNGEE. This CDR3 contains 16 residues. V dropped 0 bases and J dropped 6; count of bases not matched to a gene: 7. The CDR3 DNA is TGTGCCAGCAGCGTAGGGGGTAGCGGGACCCCCGGGGAGCTGTTTTTT. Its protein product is CASSVGGSGTPGELFF.

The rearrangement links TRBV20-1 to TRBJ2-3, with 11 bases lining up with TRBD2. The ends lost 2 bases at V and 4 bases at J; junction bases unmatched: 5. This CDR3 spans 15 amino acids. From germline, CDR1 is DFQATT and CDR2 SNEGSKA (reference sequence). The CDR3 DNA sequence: TGCAGTGCTAGATTTCTAGCGGGAGGACCAGATACGCAGTATTTT. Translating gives CSARFLAGGPDTQYF.

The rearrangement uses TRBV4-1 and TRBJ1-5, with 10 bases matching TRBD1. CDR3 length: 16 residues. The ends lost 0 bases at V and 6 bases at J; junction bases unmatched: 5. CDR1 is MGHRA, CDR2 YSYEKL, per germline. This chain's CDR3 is CASSQEGTGDGQPQHF. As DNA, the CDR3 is TGCGCCAGCAGCCAAGAAGGGACAGGGGACGGTCAGCCCCAGCATTTT.

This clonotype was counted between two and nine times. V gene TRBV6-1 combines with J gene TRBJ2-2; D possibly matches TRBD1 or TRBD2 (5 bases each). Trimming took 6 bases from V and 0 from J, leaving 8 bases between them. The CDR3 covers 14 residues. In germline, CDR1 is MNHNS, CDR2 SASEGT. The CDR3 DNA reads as TGTGCCAGCAGGGGACCCTCGAACACCGGGGAGCTGTTTTTT. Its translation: CASRGPSNTGELFF.

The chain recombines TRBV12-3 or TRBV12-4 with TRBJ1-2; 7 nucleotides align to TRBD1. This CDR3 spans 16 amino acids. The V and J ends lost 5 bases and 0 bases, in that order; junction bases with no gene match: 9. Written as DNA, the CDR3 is TGTGCCAGCAGTGACAGGGTCGGCGAAGCTAACTATGGCTACACCTTC. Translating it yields CASSDRVGEANYGYTF.

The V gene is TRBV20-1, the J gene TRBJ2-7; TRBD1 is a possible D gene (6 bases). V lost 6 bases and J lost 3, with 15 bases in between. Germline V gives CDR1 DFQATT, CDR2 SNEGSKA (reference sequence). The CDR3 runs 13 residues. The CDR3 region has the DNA TGCAGTGCAAACAGACAGGTGGTCTACGAGCAGTACTTC. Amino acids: CSANRQVVYEQYF.

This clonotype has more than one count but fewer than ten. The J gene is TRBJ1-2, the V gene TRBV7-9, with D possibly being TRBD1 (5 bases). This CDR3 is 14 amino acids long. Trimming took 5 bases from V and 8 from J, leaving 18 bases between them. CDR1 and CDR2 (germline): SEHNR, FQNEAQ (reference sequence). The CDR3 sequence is CASSPQEGAWGYTF. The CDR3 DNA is TGTGCCAGCAGCCCCCAGGAAGGGGCTTGGGGCTACACCTTC. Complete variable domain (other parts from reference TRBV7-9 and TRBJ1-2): DTGVSQNPRHKITKRGQNVTFRCDPISEHNRLYWYRQTLGQGPEFLTYFQNEAQLEKSRLLSDRFSAERPKGSFSTLEIQRTEQGDSAMYLCASSPQEGAWGYTFGSGTRLTVV.

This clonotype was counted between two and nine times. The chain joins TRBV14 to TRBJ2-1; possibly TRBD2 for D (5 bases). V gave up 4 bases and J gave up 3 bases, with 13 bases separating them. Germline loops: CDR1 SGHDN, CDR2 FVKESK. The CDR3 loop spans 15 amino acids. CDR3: CASSPFWTDYNEQFF. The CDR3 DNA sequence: TGTGCCAGCAGCCCTTTTTGGACTGACTACAATGAGCAGTTCTTC.

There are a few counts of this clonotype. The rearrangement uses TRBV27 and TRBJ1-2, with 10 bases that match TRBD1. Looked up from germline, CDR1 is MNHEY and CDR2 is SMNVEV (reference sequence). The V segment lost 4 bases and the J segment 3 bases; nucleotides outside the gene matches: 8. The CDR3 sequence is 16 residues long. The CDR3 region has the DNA TGTGCCAGCAGTTCCTTCGGGACAGGGGTTCACTATGGCTACACCTTC. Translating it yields CASSSFGTGVHYGYTF.

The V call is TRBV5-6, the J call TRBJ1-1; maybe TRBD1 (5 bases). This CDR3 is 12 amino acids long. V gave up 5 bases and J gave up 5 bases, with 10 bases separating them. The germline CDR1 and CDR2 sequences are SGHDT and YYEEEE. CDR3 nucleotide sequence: TGTGCCAGCAGTCCGGGGCTTACTGAAGCTTTCTTT. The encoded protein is CASSPGLTEAFF. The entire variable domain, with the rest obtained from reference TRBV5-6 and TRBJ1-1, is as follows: DAGVTQSPTHLIKTRGQQVTLRCSPKSGHDTVSWYQQALGQGPQFIFQYYEEEERQRGNFPDRFSGHQFPNYSSELNVNALLLGDSALYLCASSPGLTEAFFGQGTRLTVV.

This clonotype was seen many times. This CDR3 is CASSTRSGTMGNIQYF. The DNA for the CDR3 is TGTGCCAGTAGTACCCGATCTGGGACCATGGGAAACATTCAGTACTTC. The rearrangement uses TRBV19 and TRBJ2-4; D may correspond to TRBD1 or TRBD2 (5 bases each). In germline, CDR1 is LNHDA, CDR2 SQIVND (reference sequence). With 4 bases removed from V and 6 bases from J, the gap between germline ends came to 19 bases. The CDR3 is 16 amino acids.

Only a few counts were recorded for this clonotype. This CDR3 reads CAIRSSRAGNEQFF. CDR3 nucleotide sequence: TGTGCCATCAGATCCTCCAGGGCGGGGAATGAGCAGTTCTTC. The gene calls are TRBV10-3 and TRBJ2-1; D is possibly TRBD2 (6 bases). CDR3 length: 14 amino acids. V shed 6 bases and J shed 7 bases, with 16 bases lying between them. Germline V gene sequence: CDR1 ENHRY, CDR2 SYGVKD.

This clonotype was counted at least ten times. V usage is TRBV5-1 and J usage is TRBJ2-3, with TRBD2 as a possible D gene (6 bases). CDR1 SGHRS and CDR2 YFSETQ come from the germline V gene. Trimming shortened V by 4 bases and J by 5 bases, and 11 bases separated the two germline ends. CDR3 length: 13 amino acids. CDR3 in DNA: TGCGCCAGCAGCGCGGACGGGGGAGATACGCAGTATTTT. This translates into CASSADGGDTQYF.